This record covers a single T cell receptor (beta chain). The junction differs from germline at one of its ends, possibly a read error. The second PCR ran roughly 6 to 11 cycles with a sample-barcoded 5' primer and J-beta primers. Sequencing recovered at least 2.5 million CDR3-containing paired-end reads from each sample. Each CDR3 protein is one row after TCRdb ran MiXCR on the 5' RACE reads. The sample shows 1.4 million to 1.5 million distinct CDR3 sequences, roughly 45% of them seen only once. Samples had at least 6.5 million PBMCs isolated from them. The CDR3 is 18 amino acids. Germline CDR1 is ENHRY and CDR2 is SYGVKD. The sample belongs to a study of blood T cells in healthy people across ages.

The sequenced sample consisted of blood. This receptor was obtained from a woman aged 18 to 35 in good health. The genes are TRBV10-3 and TRBJ1-1; TRBD1 matches at 7 bases. DNA for the CDR3: TGTGCCATCAGTGATCCGGGACAGACCTCCTTCTTGAACTCTGAAGCTTTCTTT. Its translation is CAISDPGQTSFLNSEAFF.